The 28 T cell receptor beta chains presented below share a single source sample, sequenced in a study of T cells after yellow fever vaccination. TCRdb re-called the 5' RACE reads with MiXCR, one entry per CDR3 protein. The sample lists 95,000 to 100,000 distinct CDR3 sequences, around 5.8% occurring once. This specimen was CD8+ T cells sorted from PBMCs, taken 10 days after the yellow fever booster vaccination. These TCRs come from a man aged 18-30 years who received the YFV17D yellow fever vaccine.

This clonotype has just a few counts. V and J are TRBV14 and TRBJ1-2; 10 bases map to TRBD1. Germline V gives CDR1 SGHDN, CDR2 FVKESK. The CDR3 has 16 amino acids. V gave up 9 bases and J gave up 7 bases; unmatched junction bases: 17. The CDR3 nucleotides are TGTGCCAGTCCTCCCCCTCTCGGGACAGGGGCGAGTGGCTACACCTTC. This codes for CASPPPLGTGASGYTF.

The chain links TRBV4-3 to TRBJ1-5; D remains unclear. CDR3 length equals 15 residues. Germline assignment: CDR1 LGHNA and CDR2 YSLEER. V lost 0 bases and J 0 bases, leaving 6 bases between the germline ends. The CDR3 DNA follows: TGCGCCAGCAGCCAAGACGCAGCTAGCAATCAGCCCCAGCATTTT. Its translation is CASSQDAASNQPQHF.

The CDR3 nucleotides read TGTGCCAGCAGTGAGCAAGGAGGGCCCCAAGAGACCCAGTACTTC. Its translation is CASSEQGGPQETQYF. The chain uses TRBV6-4 and TRBJ2-5, with a weak D call TRBD2 (6 bases). Germline assignment: CDR1 MRHNA and CDR2 SNTAGT. Trimming shortened V by 3 bases and J by 1 base, and 12 bases separated the two germline ends. The CDR3 is 15 amino acids.

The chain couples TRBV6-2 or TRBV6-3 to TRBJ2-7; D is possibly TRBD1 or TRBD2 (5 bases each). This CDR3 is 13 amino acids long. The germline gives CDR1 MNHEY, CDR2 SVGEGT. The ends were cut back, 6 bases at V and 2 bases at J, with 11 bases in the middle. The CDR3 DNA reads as TGTGCCAGCAGCGGCCTGGGGGCCTACGAGCAGTACTTC. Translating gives CASSGLGAYEQYF.

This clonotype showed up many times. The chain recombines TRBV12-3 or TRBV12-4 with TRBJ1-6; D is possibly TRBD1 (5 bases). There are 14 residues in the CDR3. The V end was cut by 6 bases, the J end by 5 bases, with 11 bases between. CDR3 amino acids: CASRLGGHNSPLHF. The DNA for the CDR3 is TGTGCCAGCAGGCTCGGGGGACATAATTCACCCCTCCACTTT.

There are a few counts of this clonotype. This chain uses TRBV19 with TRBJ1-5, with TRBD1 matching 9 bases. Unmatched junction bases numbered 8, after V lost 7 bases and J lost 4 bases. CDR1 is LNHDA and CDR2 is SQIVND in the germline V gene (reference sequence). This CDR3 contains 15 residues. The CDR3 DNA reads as TGTGCCAGTACCCCGGGACAGGGATATAATCAGCCCCAGCATTTT. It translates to CASTPGQGYNQPQHF.

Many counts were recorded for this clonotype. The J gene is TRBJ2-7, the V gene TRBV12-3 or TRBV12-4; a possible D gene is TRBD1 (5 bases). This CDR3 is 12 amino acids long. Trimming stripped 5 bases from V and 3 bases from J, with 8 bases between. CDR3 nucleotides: TGTGCCAGCAGTACAGGTGGCTACGAGCAGTACGTC. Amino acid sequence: CASSTGGYEQYV.

As DNA, the CDR3 is TGTGCCAGCACATCAGGGTTTTTTGAAAAACTGTTTTTT. It translates to CASTSGFFEKLFF. The chain carries TRBV19 and TRBJ1-4; D possibly corresponds to TRBD1 (5 bases). V lost 9 bases, J lost 7 bases, and 15 bases lay in between. The CDR3 extends over 13 amino acids. Germline CDR1 reads LNHDA; CDR2 reads SQIVND (reference sequence). Full variable domain (remainder filled in from reference TRBV19 and TRBJ1-4): DGGITQSPKYLFRKEGQNVTLSCEQNLNHDAMYWYRQDPGQGLRLIYYSQIVNDFQKGDIAEGYSVSREKKESFPLTVTSAQKNPTAFYLCASTSGFFEKLFFGSGTQLSVL.

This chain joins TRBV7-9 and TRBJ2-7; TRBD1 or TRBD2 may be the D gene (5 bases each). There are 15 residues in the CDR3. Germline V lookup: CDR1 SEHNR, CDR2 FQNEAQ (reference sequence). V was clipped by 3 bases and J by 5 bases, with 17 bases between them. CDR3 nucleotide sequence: TGTGCCAGCAGCTTGAGGGACGCCCAGGTGCACGAGCAGTACTTC. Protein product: CASSLRDAQVHEQYF.

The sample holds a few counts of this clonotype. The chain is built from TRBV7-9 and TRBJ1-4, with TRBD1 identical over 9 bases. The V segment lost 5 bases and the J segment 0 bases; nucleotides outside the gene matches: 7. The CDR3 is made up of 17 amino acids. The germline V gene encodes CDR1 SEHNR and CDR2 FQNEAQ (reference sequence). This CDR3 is CASSPRTGETTNEKLFF. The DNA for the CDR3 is TGTGCCAGCAGCCCGCGGACAGGGGAAACAACTAATGAAAAACTGTTTTTT. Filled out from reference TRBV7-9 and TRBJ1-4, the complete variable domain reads DTGVSQNPRHKITKRGQNVTFRCDPISEHNRLYWYRQTLGQGPEFLTYFQNEAQLEKSRLLSDRFSAERPKGSFSTLEIQRTEQGDSAMYLCASSPRTGETTNEKLFFGSGTQLSVL.

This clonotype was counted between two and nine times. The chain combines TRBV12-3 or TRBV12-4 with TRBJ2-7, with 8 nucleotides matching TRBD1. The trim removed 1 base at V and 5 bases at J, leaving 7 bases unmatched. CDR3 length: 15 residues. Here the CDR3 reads CASSLETGEANEQYF. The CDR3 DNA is TGTGCCAGCAGTTTAGAGACAGGGGAGGCGAACGAGCAGTACTTC.

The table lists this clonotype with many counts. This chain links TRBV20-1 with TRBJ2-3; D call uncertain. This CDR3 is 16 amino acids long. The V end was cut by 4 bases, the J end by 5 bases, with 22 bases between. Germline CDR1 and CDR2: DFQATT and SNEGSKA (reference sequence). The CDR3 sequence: CSANWKGLPMGDTQYF. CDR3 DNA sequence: TGCAGTGCTAACTGGAAGGGCCTCCCCATGGGAGATACGCAGTATTTT.

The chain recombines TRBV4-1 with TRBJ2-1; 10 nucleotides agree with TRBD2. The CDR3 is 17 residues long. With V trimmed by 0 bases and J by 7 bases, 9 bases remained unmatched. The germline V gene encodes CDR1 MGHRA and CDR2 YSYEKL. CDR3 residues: CASSQDLLAGPGNEQFF. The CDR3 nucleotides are TGCGCCAGCAGCCAAGATTTACTAGCGGGGCCCGGAAATGAGCAGTTCTTC.

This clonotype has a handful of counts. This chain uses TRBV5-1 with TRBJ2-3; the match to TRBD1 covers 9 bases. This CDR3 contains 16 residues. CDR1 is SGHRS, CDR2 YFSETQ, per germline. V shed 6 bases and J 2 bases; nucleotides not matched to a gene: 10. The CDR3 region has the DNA TGCGCCAGCACCCACCCGGGGACAGGGCACACAGATACGCAGTATTTT. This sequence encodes CASTHPGTGHTDTQYF. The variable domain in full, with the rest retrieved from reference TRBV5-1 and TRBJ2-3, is KAGVTQTPRYLIKTRGQQVTLSCSPISGHRSVSWYQQTPGQGLQFLFEYFSETQRNKGNFPGRFSGRQFSNSRSEMNVSTLELGDSALYLCASTHPGTGHTDTQYFGPGTRLTVL.

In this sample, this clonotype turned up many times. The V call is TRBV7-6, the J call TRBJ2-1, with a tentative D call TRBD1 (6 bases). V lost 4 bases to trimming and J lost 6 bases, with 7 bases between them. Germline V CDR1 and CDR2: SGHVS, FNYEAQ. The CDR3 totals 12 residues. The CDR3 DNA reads TGTGCCAGCAGCTCCAGGGGCAATGAGCAGTTCTTC. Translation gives CASSSRGNEQFF. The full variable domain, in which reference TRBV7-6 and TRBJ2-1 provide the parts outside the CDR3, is GAGVSQSPRYKVTKRGQDVALRCDPISGHVSLYWYRQALGQGPEFLTYFNYEAQQDKSGLPNDRFSAERPEGSISTLTIQRTEQRDSAMYRCASSSRGNEQFFGPGTRLTVL.

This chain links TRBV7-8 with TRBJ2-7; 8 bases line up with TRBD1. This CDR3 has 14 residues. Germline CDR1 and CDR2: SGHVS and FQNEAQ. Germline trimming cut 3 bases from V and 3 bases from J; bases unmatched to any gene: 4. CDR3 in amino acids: CASSLKDRDYEQYF. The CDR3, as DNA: TGTGCCAGCAGCTTGAAGGACAGGGACTACGAGCAGTACTTC.

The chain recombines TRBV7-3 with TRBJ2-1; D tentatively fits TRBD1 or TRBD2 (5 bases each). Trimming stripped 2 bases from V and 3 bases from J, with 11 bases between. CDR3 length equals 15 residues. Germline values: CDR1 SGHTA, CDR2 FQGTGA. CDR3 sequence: CASSLSGGGYNEQFF. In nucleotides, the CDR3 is TGTGCCAGCAGCTTATCTGGGGGTGGCTACAATGAGCAGTTCTTC.

DNA for the CDR3: TGTGCCAGCAGTTTAAGTATAGGGCTAGCGTACCAAGAGACCCAGTACTTC. This codes for CASSLSIGLAYQETQYF. The chain employs TRBV12-3 or TRBV12-4 and TRBJ2-5; D possibly corresponds to TRBD2 (6 bases). V lost 2 bases to trimming and J lost 0 bases, with 16 bases between them. The CDR3 covers 17 residues.

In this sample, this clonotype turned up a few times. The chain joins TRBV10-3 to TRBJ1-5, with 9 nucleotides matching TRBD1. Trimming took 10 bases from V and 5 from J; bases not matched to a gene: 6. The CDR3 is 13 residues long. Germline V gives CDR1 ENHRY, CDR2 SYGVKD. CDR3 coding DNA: TGTGCCACCCGGGACAGGGAGGATCAGCCCCAGCATTTT. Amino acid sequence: CATRDREDQPQHF.

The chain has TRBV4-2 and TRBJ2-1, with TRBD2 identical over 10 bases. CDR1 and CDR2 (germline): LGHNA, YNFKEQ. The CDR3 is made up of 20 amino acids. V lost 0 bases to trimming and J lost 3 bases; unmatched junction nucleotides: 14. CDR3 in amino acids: CASSQEGPASGGSFYNEQFF. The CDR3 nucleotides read TGTGCCAGCAGCCAAGAAGGGCCAGCTAGCGGGGGATCCTTCTACAATGAGCAGTTCTTC.

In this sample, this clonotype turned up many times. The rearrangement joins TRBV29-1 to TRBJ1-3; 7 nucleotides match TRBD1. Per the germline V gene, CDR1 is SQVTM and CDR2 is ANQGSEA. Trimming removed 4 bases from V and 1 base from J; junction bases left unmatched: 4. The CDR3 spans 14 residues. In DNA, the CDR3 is TGCAGCGTTGCAGGGGGTAGTTCTGGAAACACCATATATTTT. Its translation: CSVAGGSSGNTIYF.

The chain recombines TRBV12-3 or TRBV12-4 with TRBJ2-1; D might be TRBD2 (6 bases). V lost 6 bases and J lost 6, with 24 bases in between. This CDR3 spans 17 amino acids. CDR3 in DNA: TGTGCCAGCAGCTCTATAAAGGGACTCCCAAACGGCAATGAGCAGTTCTTC. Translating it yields CASSSIKGLPNGNEQFF.

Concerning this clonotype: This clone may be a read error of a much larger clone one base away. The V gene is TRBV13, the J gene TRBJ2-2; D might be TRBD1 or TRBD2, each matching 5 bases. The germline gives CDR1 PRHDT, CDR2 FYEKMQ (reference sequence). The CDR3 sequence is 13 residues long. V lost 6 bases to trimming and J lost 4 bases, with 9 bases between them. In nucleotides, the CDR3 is TGTGCCAGCAGACTAGGGGTCACCGGGGAGCTGTTTTTT. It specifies CASRLGVTGELFF. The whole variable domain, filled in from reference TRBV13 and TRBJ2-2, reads AAGVIQSPRHLIKEKRETATLKCYPIPRHDTVYWYQQGPGQDPQFLISFYEKMQSDKGSIPDRFSAQQFSDYHSELNMSSLELGDSALYFCASRLGVTGELFFGEGSRLTVL.

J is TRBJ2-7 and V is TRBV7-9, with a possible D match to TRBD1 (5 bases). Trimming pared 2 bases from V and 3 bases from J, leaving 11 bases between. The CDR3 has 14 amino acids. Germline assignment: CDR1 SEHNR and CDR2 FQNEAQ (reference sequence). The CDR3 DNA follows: TGTGCCAGCAGCTTACAGGGAAAAGGCTACGAGCAGTACTTC. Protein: CASSLQGKGYEQYF.

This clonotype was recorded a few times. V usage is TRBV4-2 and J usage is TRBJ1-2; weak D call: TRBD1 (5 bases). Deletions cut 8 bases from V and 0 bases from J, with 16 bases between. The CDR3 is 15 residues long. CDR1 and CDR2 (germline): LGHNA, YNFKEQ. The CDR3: CASRWGTGANYGYTF. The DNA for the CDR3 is TGTGCCAGCCGATGGGGGACGGGAGCTAACTATGGCTACACCTTC.

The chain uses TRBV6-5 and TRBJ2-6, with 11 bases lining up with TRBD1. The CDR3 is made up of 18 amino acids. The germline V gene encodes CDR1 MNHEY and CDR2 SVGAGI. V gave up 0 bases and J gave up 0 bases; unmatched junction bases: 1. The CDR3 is CASSYSGTGGSGANVLTF. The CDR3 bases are TGTGCCAGCAGTTACTCCGGGACAGGGGGCTCTGGGGCCAACGTCCTGACTTTC.

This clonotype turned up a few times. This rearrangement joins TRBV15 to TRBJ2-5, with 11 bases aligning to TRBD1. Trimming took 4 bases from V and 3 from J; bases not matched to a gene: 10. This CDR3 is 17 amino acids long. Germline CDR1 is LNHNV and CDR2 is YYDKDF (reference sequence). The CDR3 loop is CATSTLGQGASEETQYF. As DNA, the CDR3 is TGTGCCACCAGCACCTTAGGACAGGGGGCATCGGAAGAGACCCAGTACTTC.

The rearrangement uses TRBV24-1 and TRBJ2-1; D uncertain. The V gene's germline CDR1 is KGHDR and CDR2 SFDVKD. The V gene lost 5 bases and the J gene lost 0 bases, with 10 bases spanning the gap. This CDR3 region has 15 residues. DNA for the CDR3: TGTGCCACCAGTGGGGCGGATAGCTCCTACAATGAGCAGTTCTTC. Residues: CATSGADSSYNEQFF.